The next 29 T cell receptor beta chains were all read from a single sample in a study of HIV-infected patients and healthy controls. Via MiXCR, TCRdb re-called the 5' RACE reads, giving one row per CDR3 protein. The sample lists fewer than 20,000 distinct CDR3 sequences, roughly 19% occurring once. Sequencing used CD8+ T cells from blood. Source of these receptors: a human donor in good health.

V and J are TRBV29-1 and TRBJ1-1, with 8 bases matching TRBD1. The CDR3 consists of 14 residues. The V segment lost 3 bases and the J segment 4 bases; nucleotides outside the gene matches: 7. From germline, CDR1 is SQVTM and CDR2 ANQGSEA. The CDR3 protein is CSVDGQGFGTEAFF. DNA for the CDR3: TGCAGCGTTGACGGACAGGGCTTCGGCACTGAAGCTTTCTTT.

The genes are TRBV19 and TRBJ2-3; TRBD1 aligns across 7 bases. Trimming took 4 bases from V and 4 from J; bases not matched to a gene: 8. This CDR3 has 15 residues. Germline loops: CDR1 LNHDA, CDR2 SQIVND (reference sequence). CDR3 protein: CASSSTDRESDTQYF. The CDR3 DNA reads TGTGCCAGTAGTAGCACCGACAGGGAGTCAGATACGCAGTATTTT.

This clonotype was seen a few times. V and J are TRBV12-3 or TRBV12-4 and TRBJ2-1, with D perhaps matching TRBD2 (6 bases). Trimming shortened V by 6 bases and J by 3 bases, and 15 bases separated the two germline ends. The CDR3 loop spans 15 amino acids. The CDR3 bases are TGTGCCAGCAGCCTCAGACACGGGGGCTACAATGAGCAGTTCTTC. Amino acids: CASSLRHGGYNEQFF.

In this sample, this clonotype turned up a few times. CDR3: CASSLGHGGSEAFF. CDR3 DNA: TGTGCCAGCAGCTTAGGCCACGGGGGGTCTGAAGCTTTCTTT. The chain employs TRBV7-8 and TRBJ1-1; D might be TRBD1 (5 bases). Trimming stripped 1 base from V and 6 bases from J, with 12 bases between. The CDR3 has 14 amino acids. The V gene's germline CDR1 is SGHVS and CDR2 FQNEAQ.

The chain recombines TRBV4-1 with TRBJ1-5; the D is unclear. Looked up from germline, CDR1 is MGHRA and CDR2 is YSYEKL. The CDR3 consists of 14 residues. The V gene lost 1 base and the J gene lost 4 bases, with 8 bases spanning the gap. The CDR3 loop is CASSQVSGNQPQHF. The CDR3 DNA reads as TGCGCCAGCAGCCAAGTCTCGGGAAATCAGCCCCAGCATTTT.

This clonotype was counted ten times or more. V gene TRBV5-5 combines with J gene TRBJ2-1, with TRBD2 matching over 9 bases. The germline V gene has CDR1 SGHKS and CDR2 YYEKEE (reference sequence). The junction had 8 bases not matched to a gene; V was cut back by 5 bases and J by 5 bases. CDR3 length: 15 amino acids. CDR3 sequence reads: CASRIIAGDNNEQFF. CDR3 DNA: TGTGCCAGCAGGATTATAGCGGGGGACAACAATGAGCAGTTCTTC.

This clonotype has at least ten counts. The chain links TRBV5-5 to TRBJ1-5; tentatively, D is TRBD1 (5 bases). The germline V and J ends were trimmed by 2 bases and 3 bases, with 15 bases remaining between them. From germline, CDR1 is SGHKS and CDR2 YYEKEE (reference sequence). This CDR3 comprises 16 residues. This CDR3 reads CASSLGAVLNNQPQHF. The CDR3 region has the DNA TGTGCCAGCAGCTTAGGGGCAGTTCTAAACAATCAGCCCCAGCATTTT.

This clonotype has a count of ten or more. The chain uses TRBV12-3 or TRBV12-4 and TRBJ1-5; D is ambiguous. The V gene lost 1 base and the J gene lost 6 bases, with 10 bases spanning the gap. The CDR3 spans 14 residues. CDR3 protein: CASSLGGSSQPQHF. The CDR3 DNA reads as TGTGCCAGCAGTTTAGGGGGATCAAGTCAGCCCCAGCATTTT.

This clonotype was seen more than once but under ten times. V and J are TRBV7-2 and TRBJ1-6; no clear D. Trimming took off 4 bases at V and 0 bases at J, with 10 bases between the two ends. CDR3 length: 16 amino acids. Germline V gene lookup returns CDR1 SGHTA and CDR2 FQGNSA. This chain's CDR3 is CASSSHSYSYNSPLHF. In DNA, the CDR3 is TGTGCCAGCAGCTCGCACAGCTACTCCTATAATTCACCCCTCCACTTT. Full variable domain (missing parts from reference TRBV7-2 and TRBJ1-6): GAGVSQSPSNKVTEKGKDVELRCDPISGHTALYWYRQSLGQGLEFLIYFQGNSAPDKSGLPSDRFSAERTGGSVSTLTIQRTQQEDSAVYLCASSSHSYSYNSPLHFGNGTRLTVT.

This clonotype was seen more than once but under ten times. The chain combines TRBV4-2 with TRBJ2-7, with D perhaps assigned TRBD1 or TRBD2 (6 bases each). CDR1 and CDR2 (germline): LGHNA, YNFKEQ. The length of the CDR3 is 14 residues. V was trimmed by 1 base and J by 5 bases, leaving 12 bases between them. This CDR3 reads CASSQGGASHEQYF. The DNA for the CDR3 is TGTGCCAGCAGCCAAGGGGGGGCAAGTCACGAGCAGTACTTC.

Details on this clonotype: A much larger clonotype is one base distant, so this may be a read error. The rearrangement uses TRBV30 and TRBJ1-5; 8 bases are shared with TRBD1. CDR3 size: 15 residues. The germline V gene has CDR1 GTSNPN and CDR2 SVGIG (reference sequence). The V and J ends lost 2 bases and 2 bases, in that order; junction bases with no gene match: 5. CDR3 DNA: TGTGCCTGGAGTAAACAGGGGGGAGGCAATCAGCCCCAGCATTTT. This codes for CAWSKQGGGNQPQHF.

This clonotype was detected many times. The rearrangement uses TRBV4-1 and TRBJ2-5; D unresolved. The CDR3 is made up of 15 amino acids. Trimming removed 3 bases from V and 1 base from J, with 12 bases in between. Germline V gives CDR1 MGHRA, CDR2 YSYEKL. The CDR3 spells CASSQEPVTQETQYF. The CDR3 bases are TGCGCCAGCAGCCAGGAGCCTGTCACCCAAGAGACCCAGTACTTC.

Written as DNA, the CDR3 is TGCAGCGTCGAAATTGGGTGGAACACTGAAGCTTTCTTT. This translates into CSVEIGWNTEAFF. This rearrangement joins TRBV29-1 to TRBJ1-1; D unclear. The CDR3 is made up of 13 amino acids. Germline V gene sequence: CDR1 SQVTM, CDR2 ANQGSEA. Trimming took off 6 bases at V and 1 base at J, with 12 bases between the two ends.

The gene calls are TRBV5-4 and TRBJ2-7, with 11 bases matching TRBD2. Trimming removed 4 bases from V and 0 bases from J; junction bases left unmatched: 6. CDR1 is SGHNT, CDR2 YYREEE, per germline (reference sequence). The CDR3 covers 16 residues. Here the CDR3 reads CASSLGLAGSSYEQYF. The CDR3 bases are TGTGCCAGCAGCCTTGGACTAGCGGGTTCCTCCTACGAGCAGTACTTC.

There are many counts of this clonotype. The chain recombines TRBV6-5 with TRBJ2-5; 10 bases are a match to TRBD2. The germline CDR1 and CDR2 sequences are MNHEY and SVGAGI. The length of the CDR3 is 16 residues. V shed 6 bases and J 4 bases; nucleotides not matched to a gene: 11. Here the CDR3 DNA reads TGTGCCAGCAGAAATACAATAGCGGGAGGAGTAGAGACCCAGTACTTC. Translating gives CASRNTIAGGVETQYF.

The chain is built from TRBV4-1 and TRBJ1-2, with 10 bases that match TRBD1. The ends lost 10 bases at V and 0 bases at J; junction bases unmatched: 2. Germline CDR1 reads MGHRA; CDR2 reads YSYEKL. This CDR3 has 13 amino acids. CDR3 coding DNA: TGCGCCACCGGGACAGGGGCTAACTATGGCTACACCTTC. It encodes CATGTGANYGYTF.

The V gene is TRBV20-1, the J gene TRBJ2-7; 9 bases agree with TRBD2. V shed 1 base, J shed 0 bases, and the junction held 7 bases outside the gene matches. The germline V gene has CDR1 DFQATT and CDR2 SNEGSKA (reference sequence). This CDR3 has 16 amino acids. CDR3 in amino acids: CSARGGGRAPSYEQYF. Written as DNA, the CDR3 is TGCAGTGCTAGAGGTGGCGGGAGGGCCCCCTCCTACGAGCAGTACTTC.

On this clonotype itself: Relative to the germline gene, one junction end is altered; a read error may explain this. The CDR3 sequence: CASSLRAFSGNTGELFF. Written as DNA, the CDR3 is TGTGCTAGCAGCTTGCGAGCCTTTAGCGGAAACACCGGGGAGCTGTTTTTT. This chain connects TRBV7-7 to TRBJ2-2; D is possibly TRBD2 (6 bases). The CDR3 consists of 17 residues. Germline loops: CDR1 SSHAT, CDR2 FNYEAQ (reference sequence).

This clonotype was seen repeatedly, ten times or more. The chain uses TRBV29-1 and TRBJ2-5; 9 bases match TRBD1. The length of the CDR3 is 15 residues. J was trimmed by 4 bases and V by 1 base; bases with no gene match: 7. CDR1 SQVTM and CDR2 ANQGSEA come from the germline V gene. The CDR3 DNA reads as TGCAGCGTTGAAGTGACAGGGGGATTAGGAGAGACCCAGTACTTC. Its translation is CSVEVTGGLGETQYF.

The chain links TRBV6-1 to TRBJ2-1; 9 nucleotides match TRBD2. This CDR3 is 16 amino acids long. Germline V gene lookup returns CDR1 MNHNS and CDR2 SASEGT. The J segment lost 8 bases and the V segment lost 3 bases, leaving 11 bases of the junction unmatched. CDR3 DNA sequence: TGTGCCAGCAGTGATGCGGCGGGGGGGCCTTCCGATGAGCAGTTCTTC. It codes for CASSDAAGGPSDEQFF.

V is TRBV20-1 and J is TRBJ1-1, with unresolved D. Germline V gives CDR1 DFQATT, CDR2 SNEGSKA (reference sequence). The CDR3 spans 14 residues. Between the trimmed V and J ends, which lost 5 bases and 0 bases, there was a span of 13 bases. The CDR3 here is CSAQNRPMNTEAFF. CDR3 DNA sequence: TGCAGTGCTCAGAACAGACCTATGAACACTGAAGCTTTCTTT.

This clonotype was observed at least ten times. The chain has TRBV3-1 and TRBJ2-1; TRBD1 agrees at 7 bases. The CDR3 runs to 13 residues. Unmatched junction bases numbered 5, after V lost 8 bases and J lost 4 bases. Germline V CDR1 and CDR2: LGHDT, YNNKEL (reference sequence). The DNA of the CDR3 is TGTGCCAGCGGACAGGACAGATACAATGAGCAGTTCTTC. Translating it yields CASGQDRYNEQFF.

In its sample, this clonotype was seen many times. DNA for the CDR3: TGTGCCAGCAGCTTAGGAGGACAGGCCCTTTACAATGAGCAGTTCTTC. Translation gives CASSLGGQALYNEQFF. The chain recombines TRBV7-2 with TRBJ2-1; 7 bases match TRBD1. The CDR3 loop spans 16 amino acids. Germline values: CDR1 SGHTA, CDR2 FQGNSA. The V segment lost 1 base and the J segment 4 bases; nucleotides outside the gene matches: 7.

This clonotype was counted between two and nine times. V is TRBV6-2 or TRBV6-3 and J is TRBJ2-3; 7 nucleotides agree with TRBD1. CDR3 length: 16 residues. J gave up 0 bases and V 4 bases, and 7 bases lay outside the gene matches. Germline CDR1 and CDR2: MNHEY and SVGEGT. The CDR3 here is CASSFLDRVSTDTQYF. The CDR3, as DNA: TGTGCCAGCAGTTTCCTTGACAGGGTGAGCACAGATACGCAGTATTTT.

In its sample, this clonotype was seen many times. CDR3: CAISEWGGAETQYF. The CDR3 coding sequence is TGTGCCATCAGTGAGTGGGGCGGCGCCGAGACCCAGTACTTC. The chain has TRBV10-3 and TRBJ2-5, with D perhaps matching TRBD1 (5 bases). CDR3 length: 14 amino acids. Germline loops: CDR1 ENHRY, CDR2 SYGVKD. Trimming took 1 base from V and 5 from J, leaving 11 bases between them.

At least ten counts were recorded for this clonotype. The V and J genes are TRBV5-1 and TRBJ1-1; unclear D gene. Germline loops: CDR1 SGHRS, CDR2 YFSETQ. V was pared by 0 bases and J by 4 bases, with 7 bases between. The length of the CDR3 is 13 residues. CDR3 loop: CASSLGLTTEAFF. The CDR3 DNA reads TGCGCCAGCAGCTTGGGCCTGACCACTGAAGCTTTCTTT.

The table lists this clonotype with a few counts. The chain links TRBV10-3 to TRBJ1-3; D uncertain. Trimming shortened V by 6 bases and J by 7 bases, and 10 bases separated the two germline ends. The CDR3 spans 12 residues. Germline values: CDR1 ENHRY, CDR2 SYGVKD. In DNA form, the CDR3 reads TGTGCCATCAGATCCGTAAGGAACACCATATATTTT. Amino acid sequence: CAIRSVRNTIYF.

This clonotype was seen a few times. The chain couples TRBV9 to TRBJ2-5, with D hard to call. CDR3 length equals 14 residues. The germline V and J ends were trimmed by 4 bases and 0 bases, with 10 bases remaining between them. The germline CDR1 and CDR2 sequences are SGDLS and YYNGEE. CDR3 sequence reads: CASSPHTNQETQYF. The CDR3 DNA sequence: TGTGCCAGCAGCCCCCATACAAACCAAGAGACCCAGTACTTC.

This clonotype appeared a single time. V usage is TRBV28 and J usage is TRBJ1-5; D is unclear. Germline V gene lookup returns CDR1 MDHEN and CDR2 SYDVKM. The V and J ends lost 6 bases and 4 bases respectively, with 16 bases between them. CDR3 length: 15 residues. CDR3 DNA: TGTGCCAGCAGGTTGATCACGGGAGCGAATCAGCCCCAGCATTTT. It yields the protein CASRLITGANQPQHF.